The 4 T cell receptor beta chains presented below share a single source sample, sequenced in a study of blood T cell repertoires in COVID-19. TCRdb keeps only in-frame clones here, not all; method: immunoSEQ multiplex PCR. The table records under 250,000 clones, approximately 86% of them present only once. Sequencing was done on a sample of peripheral blood. Receptor source: a woman in her sixties who had recovered from COVID-19.

The CDR3, as DNA: TGTGCCACCAGCAGAGAGGGGCCCGGGCGCAATCAGCCCCAGCATTTT. This gives the protein CATSREGPGRNQPQHF. The gene calls are TRBV15 and TRBJ1-5; the D gene is possibly TRBD1 (5 bases). The CDR3 covers 16 residues. Germline assignment: CDR1 LNHNV and CDR2 YYDKDF (reference sequence). With 0 bases removed from V and 2 bases from J, the gap between germline ends came to 11 bases.

The chain joins TRBV9 to TRBJ2-7; perhaps TRBD2 as D (6 bases). Trimming took 2 bases from V and 0 from J, leaving 9 bases between them. The CDR3 runs to 14 residues. From germline, CDR1 is SGDLS and CDR2 YYNGEE. The CDR3 loop reads CASSVQGGSYEQYF. The CDR3 DNA is TGTGCCAGCAGCGTTCAGGGAGGCTCCTACGAGCAGTACTTC.

This clone was detected only a few times. V is TRBV6-1 and J is TRBJ1-5; D is ambiguous. With 1 base removed from V and 11 bases from J, the gap between germline ends came to 15 bases. The germline V gene has CDR1 MNHNS and CDR2 SASEGT. This CDR3 has 14 residues. The CDR3 loop reads CASSEVGARSTQHF. DNA of the CDR3: TGTGCCAGCAGTGAAGTCGGTGCCCGGTCAACCCAGCATTTT.

The chain uses TRBV7-3 and TRBJ2-3, with D possibly matching TRBD2 (6 bases). CDR3 length: 15 amino acids. V lost 0 bases and J 0 bases, leaving 7 bases between the germline ends. The germline gives CDR1 SGHTA, CDR2 FQGTGA. The CDR3 DNA is TGTGCCAGCAGCTTAACCGGGGGAAGCACAGATACGCAGTATTTT. Its translation: CASSLTGGSTDTQYF.